Ten or more counts support the clone carrying this T cell receptor (beta chain). TCRdb re-called the multiplex PCR reads through MiXCR, storing one row per CDR3 protein. The repertoire holds over 150,000 distinct CDR3 sequences, approximately 31% seen once, with roughly 4% in the top ten. The CDR3 runs to 16 residues. CDR1 SEHNR and CDR2 FQNEAQ come from the germline V gene (reference sequence). The V and J ends lost 1 base and 6 bases, in that order; junction bases with no gene match: 6. Breast cancer patients provided tissue from their axillary draining lymph nodes. The source of the sample is a study of breast tumors, draining lymph nodes, adjacent tissues.

Sequenced sample: axillary lymph node tissue. The receptor comes from a female donor with breast cancer. Some clones in this sample may be carry-over from other donors' samples. V gene TRBV7-9 combines with J gene TRBJ2-2, with 9 positions matching TRBD2. The CDR3 DNA reads TGTGCCAGCAGCTTAGGGGTAGCGGGAGACCCCGGGGAGCTGTTTTTT. Residues: CASSLGVAGDPGELFF.